Listed below are T cell receptor beta chains from one sample, sequenced in a study of OX40 agonist ivuxolimab in advanced cancers. Generated by immunoSEQ multiplex PCR, the TCRdb table keeps only in-frame clones and is missing some. This table holds about 73,000 clones, approximately 89% found once. The specimen comprised CD4+ or CD8+ T cells sorted from blood, sampled in a trial of the OX40 agonist ivuxolimab. Source of these receptors: an adult with an advanced solid tumor such as melanoma, head and neck, liver or kidney cancer. The CDR3 runs from the conserved cysteine through the conserved F or W. Fields, in order: J gene, CDR3 length, D gene, clone size, V gene, CDR3 DNA, CDR3 protein. The D gene is left open where the match is weak. Rows give clone size only sometimes, using once, few, many, or a class for an expanded clone.

j_call: TRBJ2-7
cdr3_length: 16
d_call: TRBD1
clone_size: NA
v_call: TRBV6-6
cdr3_nt: TGTGCCAGCAGTCCGGGACAGGACTTTTCCTCCTACGAGCAGTACTTC
cdr3_aa: CASSPGQDFSSYEQYF

j_call: TRBJ1-1
cdr3_length: 14
d_call: NA
clone_size: NA
v_call: TRBV27
cdr3_nt: TGTGCCAGCAGTTTCGCCTCGTCGAACACTGAAGCTTTCTTT
cdr3_aa: CASSFASSNTEAFF

j_call: TRBJ2-3
cdr3_length: 14
d_call: NA
clone_size: NA
v_call: TRBV19
cdr3_nt: TGTGCCAGTAGACTCAGAGGGCGCGGAGATACGCAGTATTTT
cdr3_aa: CASRLRGRGDTQYF

j_call: TRBJ1-5
cdr3_length: 15
d_call: NA
clone_size: few
v_call: TRBV5-6
cdr3_nt: TGTGCCAGCAGCTTGGGGGACCGTAAGGTGCAGCCCCAGCATTTT
cdr3_aa: CASSLGDRKVQPQHF

j_call: TRBJ2-2
cdr3_length: 14
d_call: TRBD2
clone_size: NA
v_call: TRBV30
cdr3_nt: TGTGCCTGGAGACTAGCGGGGAACACCGGGGAGCTGTTTTTT
cdr3_aa: CAWRLAGNTGELFF

j_call: TRBJ2-7
cdr3_length: 15
d_call: NA
clone_size: NA
v_call: TRBV7-2
cdr3_nt: TGTGCCAGCAGCTTAGTGGCAGGACTAACCTACGAGCAGTACTTC
cdr3_aa: CASSLVAGLTYEQYF

j_call: TRBJ2-7
cdr3_length: 15
d_call: TRBD2
clone_size: NA
v_call: TRBV7-2
cdr3_nt: TGTGCCAGCAGCTTAACTACTAGCGGGGGGTTCGAGCAGTACTTC
cdr3_aa: CASSLTTSGGFEQYF

j_call: TRBJ1-1
cdr3_length: 14
d_call: TRBD1
clone_size: NA
v_call: TRBV28
cdr3_nt: TGTGCCAGCATCTTAGGGACAGTCAGCACTGAAGCTTTCTTT
cdr3_aa: CASILGTVSTEAFF

j_call: TRBJ1-1
cdr3_length: 15
d_call: NA
clone_size: NA
v_call: TRBV7-9
cdr3_nt: TGTGCCAGCAGCCGGGACAACGCTATAAATCCTGAAGCTTTCTTT
cdr3_aa: CASSRDNAINPEAFF

j_call: TRBJ1-3
cdr3_length: 15
d_call: NA
clone_size: NA
v_call: TRBV5-1
cdr3_nt: TGCGCCAGCAGCTTGGGGGCTAGCTCTGGAAACACCATATATTTT
cdr3_aa: CASSLGASSGNTIYF

j_call: TRBJ2-5
cdr3_length: 14
d_call: TRBD1
clone_size: NA
v_call: TRBV19
cdr3_nt: TGTGCCAGTAGTGTAGACAGGGGGAGAGAGACCCAGTACTTC
cdr3_aa: CASSVDRGRETQYF

j_call: TRBJ1-4
cdr3_length: 16
d_call: TRBD1
clone_size: NA
v_call: TRBV5-1
cdr3_nt: TGCGCCACACGGACAGGGAACAGGGATCTAGATGAAAAACTGTTTTTT
cdr3_aa: CATRTGNRDLDEKLFF

j_call: TRBJ1-6
cdr3_length: 17
d_call: NA
clone_size: NA
v_call: TRBV7-2
cdr3_nt: TGTGCCAGCAGCTTAGATCGGGGGGGACTGTATAATTCACCCCTCCACTTT
cdr3_aa: CASSLDRGGLYNSPLHF

j_call: TRBJ1-1
cdr3_length: 14
d_call: NA
clone_size: once
v_call: TRBV7-9
cdr3_nt: TGTGCCAGCAGCTTATTCGGGCAGAGTTTAGGAGCTTTCTTT
cdr3_aa: CASSLFGQSLGAFF

j_call: TRBJ2-1
cdr3_length: 16
d_call: TRBD2
clone_size: NA
v_call: TRBV7-6
cdr3_nt: TGTGCCAGCAGCTTCGATAGCGGGAGACCCCGCAATGAGCAGTTCTTC
cdr3_aa: CASSFDSGRPRNEQFF

j_call: TRBJ1-5
cdr3_length: 13
d_call: NA
clone_size: NA
v_call: TRBV19
cdr3_nt: TGTGCCAGTACTTTCGACAGCGACGGGCCCCAGCATTTT
cdr3_aa: CASTFDSDGPQHF

j_call: TRBJ2-6
cdr3_length: 17
d_call: NA
clone_size: NA
v_call: TRBV4-1
cdr3_nt: TGCGCCAGCAGCCAAGAGACAGGATCCTCTGGGGCCAACGTCCTGACTTTC
cdr3_aa: CASSQETGSSGANVLTF

j_call: TRBJ1-2
cdr3_length: 13
d_call: NA
clone_size: NA
v_call: TRBV28
cdr3_nt: TGTGCCAGCCTTCGGGCAGGGATCTATGGCTACACCTTC
cdr3_aa: CASLRAGIYGYTF

j_call: TRBJ1-6
cdr3_length: 15
d_call: TRBD1
clone_size: NA
v_call: TRBV10-3
cdr3_nt: TGTGCCATCAGTGTACAGGGGCCTCCCTGGTCACCCCTCCACTTT
cdr3_aa: CAISVQGPPWSPLHF

j_call: TRBJ2-7
cdr3_length: 13
d_call: TRBD2
clone_size: NA
v_call: TRBV7-3
cdr3_nt: TGTGCCAGCAGCCCGGGACTAGTTCAAGAGCAGTACTTC
cdr3_aa: CASSPGLVQEQYF

j_call: TRBJ2-7
cdr3_length: 12
d_call: NA
clone_size: NA
v_call: TRBV6-5
cdr3_nt: TGTGCCAGCAGCTGGTGGGGGCCCGAGCAGTACTTC
cdr3_aa: CASSWWGPEQYF

j_call: TRBJ2-5
cdr3_length: 14
d_call: NA
clone_size: NA
v_call: TRBV30
cdr3_nt: TGTGCCTGGAGTGGAGGGACTTTTGAAGAGACCCAGTACTTC
cdr3_aa: CAWSGGTFEETQYF

j_call: TRBJ2-7
cdr3_length: 15
d_call: TRBD1
clone_size: few
v_call: TRBV19
cdr3_nt: TGTGCCAGTAGTGCATCTCCGGGACAGCCCCGCGAGCAGTACTTC
cdr3_aa: CASSASPGQPREQYF

j_call: TRBJ1-1
cdr3_length: 12
d_call: NA
clone_size: NA
v_call: TRBV6-5
cdr3_nt: TGTGCCAGCGCGCGAGTGAACACTGAAGCTTTCTTT
cdr3_aa: CASARVNTEAFF

j_call: TRBJ2-5
cdr3_length: 14
d_call: TRBD1
clone_size: NA
v_call: TRBV5-4
cdr3_nt: TGTGCCAGCAGCATGAGGGACAGGCAAGAGACCCAGTACTTC
cdr3_aa: CASSMRDRQETQYF

j_call: TRBJ1-4
cdr3_length: 15
d_call: TRBD1
clone_size: NA
v_call: TRBV7-2
cdr3_nt: TGTGCCAGCAGCTTAATGGGACAGATAAATGAAAAACTGTTTTTT
cdr3_aa: CASSLMGQINEKLFF

j_call: TRBJ1-4
cdr3_length: 18
d_call: NA
clone_size: NA
v_call: TRBV5-4
cdr3_nt: TGTGCCAGCAGCGGGGAGGGAACAGGCTATTCAACTAATGAAAAACTGTTTTTT
cdr3_aa: CASSGEGTGYSTNEKLFF

j_call: TRBJ1-2
cdr3_length: 12
d_call: NA
clone_size: NA
v_call: TRBV7-2
cdr3_nt: TGTGCCAGCAGGCAGACTGAGTGGGGCTACACCTTC
cdr3_aa: CASRQTEWGYTF

j_call: TRBJ1-1
cdr3_length: 16
d_call: TRBD1
clone_size: NA
v_call: TRBV7-9
cdr3_nt: TGTGCCAGCAGCCCGGGACAGGGGGCGAGGAACACTGAAGCTTTCTTT
cdr3_aa: CASSPGQGARNTEAFF

j_call: TRBJ1-2
cdr3_length: 17
d_call: NA
clone_size: NA
v_call: TRBV5-1
cdr3_nt: TGCGCCAGCAGCTTGGGAGACAGGACCATATTATCCTATGGCTACACCTTC
cdr3_aa: CASSLGDRTILSYGYTF

j_call: TRBJ1-5
cdr3_length: 15
d_call: TRBD1
clone_size: once
v_call: TRBV30
cdr3_nt: TGTGCCTGGAGCGGACAGGGGGATAGCAATCAGCCCCAGCATTTT
cdr3_aa: CAWSGQGDSNQPQHF

j_call: TRBJ2-4
cdr3_length: 14
d_call: TRBD2
clone_size: NA
v_call: TRBV2
cdr3_nt: TGTGCCAGCAGGGGACTAGCAACCAAAAACATTCAGTACTTC
cdr3_aa: CASRGLATKNIQYF

j_call: TRBJ2-3
cdr3_length: 14
d_call: NA
clone_size: NA
v_call: TRBV7-2
cdr3_nt: TGTGCCAGCAGCAGAGACGGTGGCCCAGATACGCAGTATTTT
cdr3_aa: CASSRDGGPDTQYF

j_call: TRBJ1-1
cdr3_length: 14
d_call: TRBD1
clone_size: NA
v_call: TRBV9
cdr3_nt: TGTGCCAGCAGCGTTACAGGGGAAGACACTGAAGCTTTCTTT
cdr3_aa: CASSVTGEDTEAFF

j_call: TRBJ2-7
cdr3_length: 17
d_call: TRBD2
clone_size: NA
v_call: TRBV5-6
cdr3_nt: TGTGCCAGCAGCTCCCCCTTTACTAGCGGGACCCCCTACGAGCAGTACTTC
cdr3_aa: CASSSPFTSGTPYEQYF

j_call: TRBJ1-2
cdr3_length: 15
d_call: TRBD1
clone_size: NA
v_call: TRBV7-9
cdr3_nt: TGTGCCAGCAGCTTTCTCTGGGACAGGGGGTATGGCTACACCTTC
cdr3_aa: CASSFLWDRGYGYTF

j_call: TRBJ1-1
cdr3_length: 13
d_call: NA
clone_size: NA
v_call: TRBV9
cdr3_nt: TGTGCCAGCAGCGTAGTAGGAACCACTGAAGCTTTCTTT
cdr3_aa: CASSVVGTTEAFF

j_call: TRBJ1-6
cdr3_length: 15
d_call: NA
clone_size: NA
v_call: TRBV18
cdr3_nt: TGTGCCAGCTCACTCCCGCAGGGTTCTGGTTCACCCCTCCACTTT
cdr3_aa: CASSLPQGSGSPLHF

j_call: TRBJ2-1
cdr3_length: 16
d_call: TRBD2
clone_size: once
v_call: TRBV18
cdr3_nt: TGTGCCAGCTCCTTCACGGGGGGGTTCTCCTACAATGAGCAGTTCTTC
cdr3_aa: CASSFTGGFSYNEQFF

j_call: TRBJ1-1
cdr3_length: 14
d_call: NA
clone_size: NA
v_call: TRBV6-5
cdr3_nt: TGTGCCAGCAGATATTTGCTTCGAAACACTGAAGCTTTCTTT
cdr3_aa: CASRYLLRNTEAFF

j_call: TRBJ2-5
cdr3_length: 14
d_call: NA
clone_size: NA
v_call: TRBV7-9
cdr3_nt: TGTGCCAGCAGCACGTGGACATTACAAGAGACCCAGTACTTC
cdr3_aa: CASSTWTLQETQYF

j_call: TRBJ2-7
cdr3_length: 19
d_call: TRBD1
clone_size: NA
v_call: TRBV15
cdr3_nt: TGTGCCACCAGCAGAGATGGGAATCCGGGACAGGGTCAGACCTACGAGCAGTACTTC
cdr3_aa: CATSRDGNPGQGQTYEQYF

j_call: TRBJ2-7
cdr3_length: 15
d_call: NA
clone_size: NA
v_call: TRBV9
cdr3_nt: TGTGCCAGCAGCCCCCAGGGCTGGGGGGACTACGAGCAGTACTTC
cdr3_aa: CASSPQGWGDYEQYF

j_call: TRBJ2-2
cdr3_length: 13
d_call: TRBD1
clone_size: once
v_call: TRBV9
cdr3_nt: TGTGCCAGCAGGGGGACAGCAAACGGGGAGCTGTTTTTT
cdr3_aa: CASRGTANGELFF

j_call: TRBJ2-1
cdr3_length: 15
d_call: NA
clone_size: NA
v_call: TRBV18
cdr3_nt: TGTGCCAGCTCACCGGGACTCGAGATTAACAATGAGCAGTTCTTC
cdr3_aa: CASSPGLEINNEQFF

j_call: TRBJ1-1
cdr3_length: 14
d_call: NA
clone_size: few
v_call: TRBV5-1
cdr3_nt: TGCGCCAGCACCCTAGGTGGCCTGAACACTGAAGCTTTCTTT
cdr3_aa: CASTLGGLNTEAFF

j_call: TRBJ1-4
cdr3_length: 15
d_call: NA
clone_size: NA
v_call: TRBV7-9
cdr3_nt: TGTGCCAGCAGGCACCAACCGGGGGTGGATGAAAAACTGTTTTTT
cdr3_aa: CASRHQPGVDEKLFF

j_call: TRBJ2-3
cdr3_length: 13
d_call: TRBD2
clone_size: NA
v_call: TRBV25-1
cdr3_nt: TGTGCCAGCAGTTGGGCTAGCGGCACCGCGCAGTATTTT
cdr3_aa: CASSWASGTAQYF

j_call: TRBJ2-1
cdr3_length: 15
d_call: TRBD2
clone_size: NA
v_call: TRBV27
cdr3_nt: TGTGCCAGCAGTTGGACTAGCGGGGGGGTCGTTGAGCAGTTCTTC
cdr3_aa: CASSWTSGGVVEQFF